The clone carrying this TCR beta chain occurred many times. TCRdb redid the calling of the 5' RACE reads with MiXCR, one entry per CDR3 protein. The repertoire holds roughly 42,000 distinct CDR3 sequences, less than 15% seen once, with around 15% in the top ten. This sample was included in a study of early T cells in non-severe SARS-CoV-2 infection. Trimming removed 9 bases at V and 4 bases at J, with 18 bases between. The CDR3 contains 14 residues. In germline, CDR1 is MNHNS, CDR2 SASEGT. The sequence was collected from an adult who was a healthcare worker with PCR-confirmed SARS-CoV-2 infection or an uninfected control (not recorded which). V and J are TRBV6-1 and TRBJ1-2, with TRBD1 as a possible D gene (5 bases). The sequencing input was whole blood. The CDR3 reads CASRGEQRLYGYTF. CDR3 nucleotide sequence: TGTGCCAGTAGAGGGGAGCAGCGACTCTATGGCTACACCTTC.